This is a list of T cell receptor beta chains from one sample in a study of blood T cell repertoires in COVID-19. The table came from immunoSEQ multiplex PCR; TCRdb's copy has only in-frame clones and leaves some out. The table has about 200,000 clones, about 88% seen once; the top ten hold around 1.7%. Sequencing used peripheral blood. These receptors all stem from a man aged 18 to 30 with active or convalescent COVID-19. The CDR3 runs from the conserved cysteine through the conserved F or W. The D gene is left open where the match is weak. Clone size is not always given. Where it is, it says once, few, many or a class for expanded clones.

size | J | D | V | DNA | CDR3
NA | TRBJ2-2 | NA | TRBV2 | TGTGCCAGCAGTGACCCCGCGCCCAACCCAGGGCGCCCTAGTCGGACCGGGGAGCTGTTTTTT | CASSDPAPNPGRPSRTGELFF
NA | TRBJ2-3 | TRBD2 | TRBV19 | TGTGCCAGTAGTATCGGGGGGGGGACAGATACGCAGTATTTT | CASSIGGGTDTQYF
NA | TRBJ1-2 | NA | TRBV12-3/TRBV12-4 | TGTGCCAGCAGCCGGGGGGGTGGCTACACCTTC | CASSRGGGYTF
NA | TRBJ1-5 | NA | TRBV2 | TGTGCCAGCAGTGAAGCGGGGCAGGGGCGTCCCTATCAGCCCCAGCATTTT | CASSEAGQGRPYQPQHF
NA | TRBJ1-5 | NA | TRBV28 | TGTGCCAGCAGTTGGGGCCTACAGGCATATAGCAATCAGCCCCAGCATTTT | CASSWGLQAYSNQPQHF
NA | TRBJ2-5 | TRBD2 | TRBV3-1/TRBV3-2 | TGTGCCAGCAGCCAAGATTTCGGACTAGCGGGTTTAGAGACCCAGTACTTC | CASSQDFGLAGLETQYF
NA | TRBJ2-7 | TRBD1 | TRBV2 | TGTGCCAGCAGGGAGGGACAGGGGGGTTCCTACGAGCAGTACTTC | CASREGQGGSYEQYF
NA | TRBJ1-2 | TRBD1 | TRBV4-2 | TGTGCCAGCAGCCAAGATGAGGGACAGGGGGCGCGATCTGGCTACACCTTC | CASSQDEGQGARSGYTF
NA | TRBJ1-2 | TRBD1 | TRBV9 | TGTGCCAGCAGCGTTACAGGGGGTTCCCCCTATGGCTACACCTTC | CASSVTGGSPYGYTF
NA | TRBJ1-3 | NA | TRBV9 | TGTGCCAGCAGCGTATCAGACTCCGTGACCATATATTTT | CASSVSDSVTIYF
NA | TRBJ2-2 | NA | TRBV19 | TGTGCCAGTAGTGAAGGGGGACTACAAAGGACCGGGGAGCTGTTTTTT | CASSEGGLQRTGELFF
NA | TRBJ2-1 | TRBD2 | TRBV24-1 | TGTGCCACCAGCCGAGCGGGAGGGCCGGGGAATGAGCAGTTCTTC | CATSRAGGPGNEQFF
NA | TRBJ1-2 | NA | TRBV30 | TGTGCCTGGAGTACGGGGGAGGGCTATGGCTACACCTTC | CAWSTGEGYGYTF
NA | TRBJ1-2 | TRBD1 | TRBV4-2 | TGTGCCAGCAGCCAAGATGGACAGGGGGTACCGTATGGCTACACCTTC | CASSQDGQGVPYGYTF
NA | TRBJ1-1 | NA | TRBV5-1 | TGCGCCAGCAGCTTAGGACAGTACAACACTGAAGCTTTCTTT | CASSLGQYNTEAFF
once | TRBJ2-7 | TRBD2 | TRBV5-4 | TGTGCCAGCAGCTCTTTAGCGGGGCCAGCCTACGAGCAGTACTTC | CASSSLAGPAYEQYF
few | TRBJ1-6 | NA | TRBV15 | TGTGCCACCAGCAGAGACCCAGGGGCAGTAGATTCACCCCTCCACTTT | CATSRDPGAVDSPLHF
NA | TRBJ1-2 | TRBD1 | TRBV25-1 | TGTGCCAGCAGTACGCCGGGACAGGGGTATGGCTACACCTTC | CASSTPGQGYGYTF
NA | TRBJ1-1 | TRBD1 | TRBV19 | TGTGCCAGTGCCCGGGACAGGGGAACCGGGGCTTTCTTT | CASARDRGTGAFF
NA | TRBJ1-1 | TRBD1 | TRBV9 | TGTGCCAGCAGCAAAACAGGGGAGACTGAAGCTTTCTTT | CASSKTGETEAFF
once | TRBJ2-1 | NA | TRBV18 | TGTGCCAGCTCACCCCTGGCCTATGAGCAGTTCTTC | CASSPLAYEQFF
NA | TRBJ2-1 | TRBD2 | TRBV9 | TGTGCCAGCAGCAAAAGCGGGGGGGACTACAATGAGCAGTTCTTC | CASSKSGGDYNEQFF
once | TRBJ2-7 | NA | TRBV11-1 | TGTGCCAGCAGCTTAGCGGCGGGGGCGGGCGAGCAGTACTTC | CASSLAAGAGEQYF
NA | TRBJ2-1 | TRBD2 | TRBV7-8 | TGTGCCAGCAGCATGACTAGCGGGAGCAATGAGCAGTTCTTC | CASSMTSGSNEQFF
NA | TRBJ2-5 | NA | TRBV9 | TGTGCCAGCAGCGTACGGGGACTTGAGACCCAGTACTTC | CASSVRGLETQYF
NA | TRBJ2-1 | TRBD2 | TRBV6-2/TRBV6-3 | TGTGCCAGCAGCTCCCAGGTTGGGACTAGATACTACAATGAGCAGTTCTTC | CASSSQVGTRYYNEQFF
NA | TRBJ2-1 | NA | TRBV28 | TGTGCCAGCAGTTTGAAGCGGGTAACCTACAATGAGCAGTTCTTC | CASSLKRVTYNEQFF
NA | TRBJ1-2 | TRBD1 | TRBV6-5 | TGTGCCAGCAGCGTACAGGGGAGTTATGGCTACACCTTC | CASSVQGSYGYTF
NA | TRBJ1-2 | NA | TRBV9 | TGTGCCAGCAGCCTCCGTAGTTTAGGGGATGGCTACACCTTC | CASSLRSLGDGYTF
NA | TRBJ2-5 | TRBD2 | TRBV6-5 | TGTGCCAGCATCGGGATAGCGGGGGGTGAGACCCAGTACTTC | CASIGIAGGETQYF
once | TRBJ1-1 | NA | TRBV27 | TGTGCCAGCAGTTTATCGTTTTTGGGGACAAGGTCGAGCACTGAAGCTTTCTTT | CASSLSFLGTRSSTEAFF
once | TRBJ2-1 | NA | TRBV12-3/TRBV12-4 | TGTGCCATAAAACTCCGGGGTGAGCAGTTCTTC | CAIKLRGEQFF
NA | TRBJ1-1 | NA | TRBV27 | TGTGCCAGCAGTTTATCCTATGTCACTGAAGCTTTCTTT | CASSLSYVTEAFF
NA | TRBJ1-1 | NA | TRBV5-6 | TGTGCCAGCAGTCGGGGAAACACTGAAGCTTTCTTT | CASSRGNTEAFF
NA | TRBJ2-7 | TRBD2 | TRBV4-2 | TGTGCCAGCAGCCCAACGGGGGGGACTAGCGGGATCTACGAGCAGTACTTC | CASSPTGGTSGIYEQYF
NA | TRBJ1-2 | NA | TRBV6-5 | TGTGCCAGCAGTTCGGGGTTCTTCGATGGCTACACCTTC | CASSSGFFDGYTF
NA | TRBJ1-2 | TRBD1 | TRBV13 | TGTGCCAGCAGCTTCGGGACAGGGGGCGCCAAAAACTATGGCTACACCTTC | CASSFGTGGAKNYGYTF
NA | TRBJ2-5 | NA | TRBV14 | TGTGCCAGCAGCCCCCTCGGGGACAACATCCAAGAGACCCAGTACTTC | CASSPLGDNIQETQYF
NA | TRBJ2-5 | TRBD2 | TRBV4-1 | TGCGCCAGCAGCCAAGATGGGGGACTAGCGGGAGGGCGAGAGACCCAGTACTTC | CASSQDGGLAGGRETQYF
NA | TRBJ1-2 | NA | TRBV11-2 | TGTGCCAGCAGCTTAGCCTCAGGGTACTATGGCTACACCTTC | CASSLASGYYGYTF
NA | TRBJ2-7 | TRBD1 | TRBV28 | TGTGCCAGCAGTTTTAAGACAGGGGTCTATGCCTACGAGCAGTACTTC | CASSFKTGVYAYEQYF
NA | TRBJ1-2 | NA | TRBV12-3/TRBV12-4 | TGTGCCAGCAGACAGGGTTCGGGCTATGGCTACACCTTC | CASRQGSGYGYTF
NA | TRBJ1-2 | NA | TRBV19 | TGTGCCAGTAGTATCAAGAGGGATGACTATGGCTACACCTTC | CASSIKRDDYGYTF
NA | TRBJ2-7 | TRBD1 | TRBV7-8 | TGTGCCAGCAGCTTACGGGACAGGGGCTACGAGCAGTACTTC | CASSLRDRGYEQYF
NA | TRBJ2-7 | TRBD2 | TRBV29-1 | TGCAGCGTTGATAGCGGGGAGTCCTACGAGCAGTACTTC | CSVDSGESYEQYF
few | TRBJ1-6 | TRBD1 | TRBV5-8 | TGTGCCAGCAGCCTCCGAGTTGGGACAGGCGATAATTCACCCCTCCACTTT | CASSLRVGTGDNSPLHF
NA | TRBJ2-1 | TRBD2 | TRBV27 | TGTGCCAGCAGTATCAGCGGGAGACGCTCAAATGAGCAGTTCTTC | CASSISGRRSNEQFF
NA | TRBJ2-1 | TRBD2 | TRBV7-6 | TGTGCCAGCAGCGAGAACTCAGGACTAGCGAACTCCTACAATGAGCAGTTCTTC | CASSENSGLANSYNEQFF
NA | TRBJ1-1 | NA | TRBV5-1 | TGCGCCAGCAGTGCGTCGGGGGGCAATACTGAAGCTTTCTTT | CASSASGGNTEAFF
NA | TRBJ1-1 | NA | TRBV19 | TGTGCCAGTAGTATCTCACAGGGTGACACTGAAGCTTTCTTT | CASSISQGDTEAFF
NA | TRBJ1-6 | NA | TRBV5-5 | TGTGCCAGCAGCCCAAGAATGGGGGCTGATTCACCCCTCCACTTT | CASSPRMGADSPLHF
once | TRBJ1-2 | NA | TRBV18 | TGTGCCAGCTCACCAGGGGGGTATAACTATGGCTACACCTTC | CASSPGGYNYGYTF
NA | TRBJ2-5 | TRBD2 | TRBV7-3 | TGTGCCAGCAGCTTATTGGGGAGGGGTGAGACCCAGTACTTC | CASSLLGRGETQYF
once | TRBJ2-4 | TRBD2 | TRBV2 | TGTGCCAGCAGTCCCCCTAGCGGGAGGAACATTCAGTACTTC | CASSPPSGRNIQYF